This T cell receptor beta chain was observed in a study of CD8 T cells in ankylosing spondylitis. The study's findings and limits: A TCR beta motif of eight or nine highly homologous variants seemed to mark ankylosing spondylitis blood.

This clonotype has a count of ten or more. What it binds is not known. The CDR3 contains 15 residues. Germline V gives CDR1 SEHNR, CDR2 FQNEAQ (reference sequence). V was trimmed by 1 base and J by 2 bases, leaving 11 bases between them. A single record per CDR3 protein comes from TCRdb applying MiXCR to the 5' RACE reads. The sample carries 500,000 to 650,000 distinct CDR3 sequences, 5.3% recorded once. This chain uses TRBV7-9 with TRBJ2-5, with D unresolved. This receptor was identified in a male donor with ankylosing spondylitis. Material for sequencing was blood, either unsorted or a sorted T cell fraction (not recorded which). CDR3 sequence: CASSLVGSLQETQYF. The CDR3 nucleotides read TGTGCCAGCAGCTTAGTGGGATCTCTTCAAGAGACCCAGTACTTC.